This T cell receptor beta chain was profiled in a study of shared clonotypes between healthy human individuals. About the study: The cohort comprised two women and a few men. Their ages spanned 18 to 49 years.

Regarding this clone: What it binds is not known.

Germline CDR1 is SGHNT and CDR2 is YYREEE (reference sequence). V lost 1 base and J lost 4, with 11 bases in between. This CDR3 has 14 residues. Every subset's genomic DNA went evenly onto several immunoSEQ plates. The data were produced by immunoSEQ multiplex PCR, yet TCRdb's version contains in-frame clones alone and is incomplete. The sample records roughly 2 million clones, nearly 97% being singletons. Overall study findings and caveats: Some clonotypes were shared by all four sorted-subset donors, while others were not shared. The non-shared ones had lower generation probabilities than the shared ones. Naive subsets generally exceeded memory subsets in estimated richness.

The TCR was taken from a man aged 18 to 29 in good health. V usage is TRBV5-4 and J usage is TRBJ1-2, with D uncertain. Sequencing used naive CD4+ T cells sorted from blood. Subset described: CD45RA+ positively selected. The CDR3 nucleotides are TGTGCCAGCAGCTTGTTGTCGTCAGGCTATGGCTACACCTTC. Encoded protein: CASSLLSSGYGYTF.